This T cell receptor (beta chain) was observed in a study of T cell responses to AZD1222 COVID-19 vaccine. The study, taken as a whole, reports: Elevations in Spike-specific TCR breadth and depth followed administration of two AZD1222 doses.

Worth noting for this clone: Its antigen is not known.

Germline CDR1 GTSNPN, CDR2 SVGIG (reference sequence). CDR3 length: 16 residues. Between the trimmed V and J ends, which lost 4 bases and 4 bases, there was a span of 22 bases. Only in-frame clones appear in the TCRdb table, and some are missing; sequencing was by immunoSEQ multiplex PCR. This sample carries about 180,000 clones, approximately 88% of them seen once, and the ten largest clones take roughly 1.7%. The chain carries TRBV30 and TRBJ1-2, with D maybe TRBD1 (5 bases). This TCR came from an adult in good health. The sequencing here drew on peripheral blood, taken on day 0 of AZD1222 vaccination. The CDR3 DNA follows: TGTGCCTGGATCTCCATGAGCAGCGGGGACTCCTATGGCTACACCTTC. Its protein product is CAWISMSSGDSYGYTF.